A selection of T cell receptor beta chains follows, all from one sample in a study of Graves' ophthalmopathy and Graves' hyperthyroidism. TCRdb processed the multiplex PCR reads anew with MiXCR; each CDR3 protein has one entry. In the table there are hundreds of thousands of distinct CDR3 sequences, approximately 21% of which are singletons. The sequenced sample consisted of peripheral blood. The receptors shown here come from a woman in her late teens or twenties with stable Graves' hyperthyroidism. CDR3s include the opening cysteine and the closing phenylalanine or tryptophan. The D gene is left open where the match is weak. A clone size is listed for some rows: how often the clone was seen (once, few, many), or a class if it is expanded.

clone_size	j_call	v_call	d_call	cdr3_aa	cdr3_nt
many	TRBJ2-2	TRBV19	-	CASSPGLTGELFF	TGTGCCAGTAGTCCTGGACTGACCGGGGAGCTGTTTTTT
-	TRBJ2-7	TRBV6-5	-	CASSIHASYEQYF	TGTGCCAGCAGTATACACGCTTCCTACGAGCAGTACTTC
many	TRBJ2-7	TRBV7-2	TRBD2	CASSSRLAGVYEQYF	TGTGCCAGCAGCTCCCGACTAGCGGGAGTCTACGAGCAGTACTTC
many	TRBJ2-7	TRBV5-1	TRBD1	CASTVQPGTGDGEQYF	TGCGCCAGCACCGTCCAACCCGGGACAGGGGATGGGGAGCAGTACTTC
-	TRBJ1-2	TRBV7-2	-	CASSLAPGGLGYGYTF	TGTGCCAGCAGCTTAGCGCCGGGGGGCTTGGGCTATGGCTACACCTTC
-	TRBJ1-2	TRBV28	TRBD1	CASSKGGAYGYTF	TGTGCCAGCAGTAAAGGGGGCGCCTATGGCTACACCTTC
many	TRBJ2-7	TRBV20-1	-	CSARDLSGTEQYF	TGCAGTGCTAGAGATTTAAGCGGGACAGAGCAGTACTTC
many	TRBJ2-2	TRBV7-2	-	CASSLASGTGELFF	TGTGCCAGCAGCTTAGCGTCGGGCACCGGGGAGCTGTTTTTT
many	TRBJ1-3	TRBV12-3/TRBV12-4	-	CASSWGAGNTIYF	TGTGCCAGCAGTTGGGGGGCTGGAAACACCATATATTTT
many	TRBJ2-7	TRBV5-1	TRBD1	CASSLAHGTEYF	TGCGCCAGCAGCTTGGCCCATGGGACAGAGTACTTC
many	TRBJ2-7	TRBV20-1	-	CSARDPDGVTYEQYF	TGCAGTGCTAGAGACCCGGACGGAGTAACCTACGAGCAGTACTTC
many	TRBJ1-1	TRBV28	TRBD1	CASSTRNRGLNTEAFF	TGTGCCAGCAGTACAAGAAACAGGGGTTTGAACACTGAAGCTTTCTTT
-	TRBJ2-3	TRBV4-2	TRBD2	CASSQEASGSTDTQYF	TGTGCCAGCAGCCAAGAGGCTAGCGGTAGCACAGATACGCAGTATTTT
many	TRBJ2-7	TRBV28	TRBD2	CASSFISGRTEQYF	TGTGCCAGCAGTTTTATTAGCGGGAGGACCGAGCAGTACTTC
many	TRBJ1-5	TRBV5-1	-	CASSPGDRRNQPQHF	TGCGCCAGCAGCCCTGGAGACAGGAGAAATCAGCCCCAGCATTTT
many	TRBJ1-2	TRBV27	TRBD1	CASNLRGQGVGPMNYGYTF	TGTGCCAGCAACCTTCGCGGACAGGGCGTGGGCCCGATGAACTATGGCTACACCTTC
-	TRBJ2-7	TRBV6-4	TRBD1	CASSQVWDRAEQYF	TGTGCCAGCAGCCAAGTATGGGACAGGGCCGAGCAGTACTTC
many	TRBJ2-5	TRBV3-1	-	CASSQDLQDSIQETQYF	TGTGCCAGCAGCCAAGATTTACAGGATTCTATTCAAGAGACCCAGTACTTC
-	TRBJ2-7	TRBV20-1	TRBD2	CSAPRLAGVYEQYF	TGCAGTGCTCCCAGACTAGCGGGAGTCTACGAGCAGTACTTC
few	TRBJ2-7	TRBV7-2	-	CASSFPTLSPYEQYF	TGTGCCAGCAGCTTTCCGACCTTGAGCCCCTACGAGCAGTACTTC
many	TRBJ2-2	TRBV28	-	CASSFSETGFTGELFF	TGTGCCAGCAGTTTCAGTGAGACAGGCTTCACCGGGGAGCTGTTTTTT
many	TRBJ2-7	TRBV3-1	TRBD1	CASSQLDRGLYEQYF	TGTGCCAGCAGCCAATTGGACAGGGGGCTCTACGAGCAGTACTTC
many	TRBJ2-7	TRBV6-1	-	CASSEARRISYEQYF	TGTGCCAGCAGTGAAGCGAGACGGATCTCCTACGAGCAGTACTTC
many	TRBJ1-3	TRBV20-1	-	CSARDWRGGPSGNTIYF	TGCAGTGCTAGAGATTGGCGCGGGGGCCCCTCTGGAAACACCATATATTTT
-	TRBJ1-1	TRBV6-1	-	CASSERAGPVAFF	TGTGCCAGCAGTGAAAGGGCAGGGCCGGTTGCTTTCTTT
-	TRBJ2-7	TRBV20-1	TRBD1	CSASAIMAGGSYEQYF	TGCAGTGCTAGCGCCATAATGGCAGGGGGCTCCTACGAGCAGTACTTC
-	TRBJ2-7	TRBV7-8	TRBD2	CASSFPLAGESYEQYF	TGTGCCAGCAGCTTTCCACTAGCGGGAGAATCCTACGAGCAGTACTTC
many	TRBJ2-2	TRBV7-6	-	CASRTTPNTGELFF	TGTGCCAGCAGGACAACTCCGAACACCGGGGAGCTGTTTTTT
many	TRBJ1-5	TRBV19	-	CASSIGGFSNQPQHF	TGTGCCAGTAGTATTGGAGGCTTTAGCAATCAGCCCCAGCATTTT
many	TRBJ1-2	TRBV24-1	-	CATSGDGNYGYTF	TGTGCCACCAGCGGGGACGGAAACTATGGCTACACCTTC
-	TRBJ2-7	TRBV12-3/TRBV12-4	TRBD2	CASSLPTSGSVGEQYF	TGTGCCAGCAGCCTCCCCACTAGCGGGAGTGTTGGCGAGCAGTACTTC
many	TRBJ2-5	TRBV20-1	-	CSASIETQYF	TGCAGTGCTAGTATAGAGACCCAGTACTTC
many	TRBJ1-1	TRBV20-1	TRBD1	CSAMQGANEAFF	TGCAGTGCTATGCAGGGGGCGAACGAAGCTTTCTTT
-	TRBJ2-5	TRBV25-1	TRBD1	CASSARQGAGQETQYF	TGTGCCAGCAGTGCCCGACAGGGGGCCGGACAAGAGACCCAGTACTTC
few	TRBJ2-7	TRBV28	TRBD2	CASSSTNLAGGPSYEQYF	TGTGCCAGCAGCTCAACGAATCTAGCGGGAGGGCCCTCCTACGAGCAGTACTTC
-	TRBJ2-2	TRBV7-3	-	CASRSSAGELWF	TGTGCCAGCAGGTCTTCAGCCGGGGAGCTGTGGTTT